Below, 31 T cell receptor beta chains from the same sample are listed, as sequenced in a study of blood T cells in healthy people across ages (dated by TCRdb to the mid-2010s). The library was made by 5' RACE. Instrument used: Illumina HiSeq 2500. The second PCR ran for about 6 to 11 cycles and used a J-beta primer mix along with a sample-barcoded 5' primer. TCRdb reanalyzed the raw reads on its own, using fastp at Q25 for trimming and MiXCR for clone calling, and kept in-frame beta chains. Rows with a matching CDR3 protein are joined into one entry that keeps the most common DNA and genes. Across this sample there are about 620,000 distinct CDR3 sequences, with approximately 21% seen only once. Of the sample, 3% to 4% falls within the top ten clones. Sequences were obtained from blood. The source is a man in his sixties or seventies in good health.

The V call is TRBV7-9, the J call TRBJ2-5; D may be TRBD1 (6 bases). The J call may be wrong; the DNA end is better matched by TRBJ2-1. This CDR3 has 13 amino acids. CDR1 is SEHNR and CDR2 is FQNEAQ in the germline V gene (reference sequence). The CDR3 is CAGRGGAYNEQFF. CDR3 in DNA: TGTGCCGGGCGTGGGGGCGCCTACAATGAGCAGTTCTTC.

Turning to this clonotype: Possible read error: a much larger clone is one base away. The CDR3 DNA reads as TGTGCCAGCAGCTTAGCTGATAACCAAGAGACCCAGCACTTC. As protein: CASSLADNQETQHF. This rearrangement joins TRBV7-9 to TRBJ2-5; D is unresolved. This CDR3 has 14 residues. Germline V lookup: CDR1 SEHNR, CDR2 FQNEAQ (reference sequence).

The table lists this clonotype with many counts. The CDR3 region has the DNA TGTGCCAGCAGTTACTCTGGGAGGTTGGTCAATCAGCCCCAGCATTTT. As protein: CASSYSGRLVNQPQHF. The genes are TRBV6-2 or TRBV6-3 and TRBJ1-5, with unresolved D. Trimming pared 0 bases from V and 3 bases from J, leaving 12 bases between. Looked up from germline, CDR1 is MNHEY and CDR2 is SVGEGT. The length of the CDR3 is 16 residues.

The chain links TRBV28 to TRBJ1-3; D gene unclear. The CDR3 totals 16 residues. V was cut by 4 bases and J by 0 bases, with 13 bases left in between. The germline V gene encodes CDR1 MDHEN and CDR2 SYDVKM. In DNA form, the CDR3 reads TGTGCCAGCAGTTCCCTCAGCGATTTCTCTGGAAACACCATATATTTT. Translating gives CASSSLSDFSGNTIYF.

The chain joins TRBV20-1 to TRBJ2-4; 7 nucleotides align to TRBD2. This CDR3 has 15 amino acids. CDR1 is DFQATT and CDR2 is SNEGSKA in the germline V gene (reference sequence). The V gene end was trimmed by 6 bases and the J gene end by 0 bases; junction bases not matched to a gene: 8. CDR3 sequence (DNA): TGCAGTGCCCCATTAGCGGGTCTAGCCAAAAACATTCAGTACTTC. It is translated as CSAPLAGLAKNIQYF.

V is TRBV28 and J is TRBJ2-2, with 7 positions matching TRBD1. V shed 5 bases and J 4 bases; nucleotides not matched to a gene: 7. The CDR3 runs 15 residues. CDR1 MDHEN and CDR2 SYDVKM come from the germline V gene. CDR3 sequence reads: CASSLRTGPTGELFF. The CDR3 bases are TGTGCCAGCAGTCTCCGGACAGGCCCCACCGGGGAGCTGTTTTTT.

The chain couples TRBV20-1 to TRBJ1-4; 10 nucleotides match TRBD1. Germline V gene data show CDR1 as DFQATT and CDR2 as SNEGSKA (reference sequence). V trimming: 6 bases; J trimming: 5 bases; junction bases outside the gene matches: 6. The CDR3 sequence is 14 residues long. The CDR3 nucleotides are TGCAGTGCCCCGGGACAGGGGTTCAATGAAAAACTGTTTTTT. Translating gives CSAPGQGFNEKLFF.

This clonotype was seen only a few times. The chain recombines TRBV2 with TRBJ2-2; TRBD2 might be the D (5 bases). The CDR3 has 14 amino acids. Germline CDR1 reads SNHLY; CDR2 reads FYNNEI. Deletions cut 4 bases from V and 5 bases from J, with 11 bases between. Here the CDR3 reads CASSVYSGTGELFF. DNA of the CDR3: TGTGCCAGCAGTGTGTATTCGGGAACCGGGGAGCTGTTTTTT. The full variable domain, rest sourced from reference TRBV2 and TRBJ2-2, is EPEVTQTPSHQVTQMGQEVILRCVPISNHLYFYWYRQILGQKVEFLVSFYNNEISEKSEIFDDQFSVERPDGSNFTLKIRSTKLEDSAMYFCASSVYSGTGELFFGEGSRLTVL.

This rearrangement joins TRBV18 to TRBJ2-7; 8 nucleotides line up with TRBD2. Per the germline V gene, CDR1 is KGHSH and CDR2 is LQKENI. The ends lost 3 bases at V and 4 bases at J; junction bases unmatched: 2. The CDR3 totals 13 residues. The CDR3 protein is CASSPQREYEQYF. CDR3 DNA: TGTGCCAGCTCACCTCAGCGGGAGTACGAGCAGTACTTC.

A few counts support this clonotype. This sequence joins TRBV7-3 and TRBJ2-3, with a tentative D call TRBD1 (5 bases). V lost 2 bases and J lost 2, with 11 bases in between. Germline CDR1 reads SGHTA; CDR2 reads FQGTGA. The CDR3 runs to 15 residues. CDR3 amino acids: CASSLSGADTDTQYF. For the CDR3, the DNA is TGTGCCAGCAGCTTATCTGGGGCGGACACAGATACGCAGTATTTT.

This clonotype has just a few counts. The genes are TRBV5-6 and TRBJ2-1; 8 bases agree with TRBD2. CDR1 SGHDT and CDR2 YYEEEE come from the germline V gene. CDR3 length: 15 residues. The V segment lost 4 bases and the J segment 6 bases; nucleotides outside the gene matches: 9. The CDR3 sequence: CASSKELSGGNEQFF. The CDR3 bases are TGTGCCAGCAGCAAAGAGCTAAGCGGGGGCAATGAGCAGTTCTTC.

J is TRBJ2-1 and V is TRBV27; a weak D match, TRBD1 (5 bases). Germline V gene sequence: CDR1 MNHEY, CDR2 SMNVEV (reference sequence). V shed 5 bases and J shed 3 bases, with 11 bases lying between them. The length of the CDR3 is 14 residues. CDR3 coding DNA: TGTGCCAGCAGTCCCACAGGAAGCTACAATGAGCAGTTCTTC. Encoded protein: CASSPTGSYNEQFF.

DNA of the CDR3: TGTGCCATCAAGGACTCCGGGAAGGAGACCCAGTACTTC. Encoded protein: CAIKDSGKETQYF. The chain recombines TRBV10-3 with TRBJ2-5; a weak D match, TRBD2 (5 bases). With 7 bases removed from V and 5 bases from J, the gap between germline ends came to 14 bases. CDR3 length: 13 residues. In germline, CDR1 is ENHRY, CDR2 SYGVKD.

V and J are TRBV5-6 and TRBJ2-1, with D perhaps TRBD1 or TRBD2 (5 bases each). Trimming took 1 base from V and 0 from J, leaving 11 bases between them. The CDR3 extends over 16 amino acids. CDR1 and CDR2 (germline): SGHDT, YYEEEE. The CDR3 here is CASSLSSGASYNEQFF. Here the CDR3 DNA reads TGTGCCAGCAGCTTGTCTTCCGGGGCCTCCTACAATGAGCAGTTCTTC.

V gene TRBV7-2 combines with J gene TRBJ2-2; D tentatively reads TRBD1 or TRBD2 (5 bases each). V was trimmed by 3 bases and J by 12 bases, leaving 17 bases between them. The CDR3 has 14 residues. CDR1 and CDR2 from the germline V gene are SGHTA and FQGNSA. CDR3 bases: TGTGCCAGCAGCTTCCGGGCAGGGTGGGGGAAGCTGTTTTTT. Translated, it gives CASSFRAGWGKLFF.

The chain combines TRBV7-3 with TRBJ2-3, with a tentative D call TRBD1 (6 bases). Trimming pared 4 bases from V and 9 bases from J, leaving 17 bases between. Germline V CDR1 and CDR2: SGHTA, FQGTGA. The CDR3 totals 14 residues. CDR3 DNA sequence: TGTGCCAGCAGCTCAACCGAGACAGGACGCACGCAGTATTTT. This gives the protein CASSSTETGRTQYF.

This clonotype was recorded a few times. The V gene is TRBV20-1, the J gene TRBJ2-6; TRBD1 is a possible D gene (6 bases). This CDR3 region has 18 residues. Trimming left V 3 bases short and J 1 base short, with 19 bases between. Per the germline V gene, CDR1 is DFQATT and CDR2 is SNEGSKA (reference sequence). DNA of the CDR3: TGCAGTGCTAGGGAGACAGGAACAGTGCAATCTGGGGCCAACGTCCTGACTTTC. Translating it yields CSARETGTVQSGANVLTF.

The chain is built from TRBV12-3 or TRBV12-4 and TRBJ2-1; TRBD2 might be the D (5 bases). The CDR3 runs 16 residues. V was pared by 6 bases and J by 6 bases, with 21 bases between. The CDR3 reads CASRFVGLAHINEQFF. The DNA of the CDR3 is TGTGCCAGCAGGTTTGTAGGGCTAGCCCACATCAATGAGCAGTTCTTC.

The sample holds a few counts of this clonotype. The gene calls are TRBV18 and TRBJ1-2, with TRBD1 matching 7 bases. The length of the CDR3 is 14 residues. The germline CDR1 and CDR2 sequences are KGHSH and LQKENI. With 3 bases clipped from V and 4 bases from J, the junction kept 5 bases outside the gene matches. The CDR3 spells CASSPGQSPYGYTF. CDR3 sequence (DNA): TGTGCCAGCTCACCGGGACAGAGCCCCTATGGCTACACCTTC.

The chain is built from TRBV29-1 and TRBJ1-1; maybe TRBD1 (6 bases). The ends were cut back, 5 bases at V and 0 bases at J, with 10 bases in the middle. The CDR3 extends over 13 amino acids. CDR1 SQVTM and CDR2 ANQGSEA come from the germline V gene. The CDR3 loop reads CSVPGQLNTEAFF. In nucleotides, the CDR3 is TGCAGCGTTCCGGGACAACTGAACACTGAAGCTTTCTTT.

This chain joins TRBV7-2 and TRBJ2-3, with a tentative D call TRBD1 (6 bases). Trimming stripped 5 bases from V and 7 bases from J, with 16 bases between. CDR1 SGHTA and CDR2 FQGNSA come from the germline V gene. This CDR3 spans 14 amino acids. CDR3: CASSRYGDTNTQYF. The DNA of the CDR3 is TGTGCCAGCAGCCGATACGGGGACACCAATACGCAGTATTTT.

This clonotype was observed a few times. The V call is TRBV5-6, the J call TRBJ2-1; no definite D call. With 3 bases removed from V and 7 bases from J, the gap between germline ends came to 17 bases. The CDR3 has 15 amino acids. CDR1 and CDR2 (germline): SGHDT, YYEEEE. Here the CDR3 reads CASSSISNWANEQFF. In nucleotides, the CDR3 is TGTGCCAGCAGCTCGATCAGCAATTGGGCGAATGAGCAGTTCTTC.

This clonotype was observed once. This sequence joins TRBV7-6 and TRBJ1-5, with D perhaps TRBD1 (5 bases). The CDR3 covers 13 residues. Trimming left V 4 bases short and J 3 bases short, with 7 bases between. CDR1 and CDR2 from the germline V gene are SGHVS and FNYEAQ. The CDR3: CASSSDNNQPQHF. CDR3 DNA sequence: TGTGCCAGCAGCTCGGACAACAATCAGCCCCAGCATTTT.

As for this clonotype: A much larger clone sits a single nucleotide away, making a read error possible. This sequence joins TRBV18 and TRBJ1-2, with a possible D match to TRBD1 (6 bases). CDR1 KGHSH and CDR2 LQKENI come from the germline V gene. CDR3 length equals 13 residues. The CDR3 sequence is CAISPSGDYGYTF. The CDR3, as DNA: TGTGCCATCTCACCCTCAGGGGACTATGGCTACACCTTC.

This clonotype was recorded only once. The CDR3 loop is CASSPGLAGGPGGELFF. The DNA of the CDR3 is TGTGCCAGCAGTCCTGGACTAGCGGGAGGGCCCGGCGGGGAGCTGTTTTTT. The gene calls are TRBV12-3 or TRBV12-4 and TRBJ2-2, with 15 positions matching TRBD2. There are 17 residues in the CDR3. V shed 5 bases, J shed 7 bases, and the junction held 8 bases outside the gene matches.

This clonotype was counted a few times. The genes are TRBV14 and TRBJ1-4; the match to TRBD1 covers 7 bases. Germline assignment: CDR1 SGHDN and CDR2 FVKESK. Losses at the gene ends were 4 bases for V and 5 bases for J; bases not matched to a gene: 7. The CDR3 loop spans 15 amino acids. The CDR3 reads CASSPGTAKNEKLFF. CDR3 nucleotide sequence: TGTGCCAGCAGCCCTGGGACAGCAAAGAATGAAAAACTGTTTTTT.

The chain uses TRBV11-2 and TRBJ2-5, with 8 positions matching TRBD1. Germline CDR1 reads SGHAT; CDR2 reads FQNNGV. The V segment lost 5 bases and the J segment 2 bases; nucleotides outside the gene matches: 7. The CDR3 runs to 15 residues. CDR3 sequence reads: CASSPGQVTQETQYF. The CDR3 DNA follows: TGTGCCAGCAGCCCGGGACAGGTTACACAAGAGACCCAGTACTTC.

The chain has TRBV27 and TRBJ2-3; 7 bases map to TRBD1. J lost 1 base, V lost 5 bases, and 9 bases had no gene match. This CDR3 contains 16 residues. Germline V gene sequence: CDR1 MNHEY, CDR2 SMNVEV (reference sequence). CDR3 DNA: TGTGCCAGCAGTGCGTACAGGGGAAAAGGCACAGATACGCAGTATTTT. Residues: CASSAYRGKGTDTQYF.

This clonotype turned up a few times. This chain uses TRBV20-1 with TRBJ2-7; TRBD2 might be the D (6 bases). The germline V gene encodes CDR1 DFQATT and CDR2 SNEGSKA (reference sequence). CDR3 length equals 14 residues. V lost 0 bases and J lost 2, with 11 bases in between. CDR3 DNA sequence: TGCAGTGCTAGAGATCAGGGCGGGGCCTACGAGCAGTACTTC. It specifies CSARDQGGAYEQYF.

V is TRBV3-1 and J is TRBJ1-2; 7 bases are a match to TRBD1. Losses at the gene ends were 3 bases for V and 10 bases for J; bases not matched to a gene: 11. The CDR3 extends over 14 amino acids. CDR1 and CDR2 (germline): LGHDT, YNNKEL (reference sequence). The DNA for the CDR3 is TGTGCCAGCAGCCAGTCAAGGGACAGCCCGCTCTACACCTTC. Protein product: CASSQSRDSPLYTF.

The CDR3 bases are TGTGCCAGCAGGCCGACTACTAACTATGGCTACACCTTC. Protein product: CASRPTTNYGYTF. This rearrangement joins TRBV6-5 to TRBJ1-2; no clear D gene. V dropped 6 bases and J dropped 0 bases, with 8 bases sitting between them. Germline CDR1 and CDR2: MNHEY and SVGAGI. The CDR3 spans 13 residues.